This TCR beta chain was identified in a study of blood T cell repertoires in COVID-19. This CDR3 spans 14 amino acids. V shed 6 bases and J 5 bases; nucleotides not matched to a gene: 9. Germline values: CDR1 SNHLY, CDR2 FYNNEI. This clone showed up just a few times. Repertoires were generated with immunoSEQ multiplex PCR, while TCRdb's copy carries only in-frame clones and drops some. The profile shows roughly 300,000 clones, approximately 92% of them singletons. Enrollment of patients from Seattle took place during active infection, with longitudinal follow-up. This clonotype was obtained from a woman younger than 45 with COVID-19, enrolled during active disease. The sequenced material came from peripheral blood. The rearrangement links TRBV2 to TRBJ2-7; the match to TRBD1 covers 8 bases. CDR3 region: CASRSTGERHEQYF. The CDR3 DNA reads as TGTGCCAGCAGATCGACAGGGGAGCGCCACGAGCAGTACTTC.